A single sample gave rise to the 32 T cell receptor beta chains below, sequenced in a study of Ad26.COV2.S vaccination and SARS-CoV-2 variants. Treatment of the sample: 15 to 20 received Ad26.COV2.S at low or high dose, single or two shots; a few received placebo; per-sample allocation not given. Day 63 after the first vaccine or placebo injection was the time point for sampling. This table comes from immunoSEQ multiplex PCR, and its TCRdb copy is limited to in-frame clones, with some not included. The data hold about 350,000 clones, with about 88% observed a single time. Sequencing was performed on peripheral blood, taken in a trial of Ad26.COV2.S vaccine versus placebo. The receptors derive from a person aged 18-60 years who received the Ad26.COV2.S COVID-19 vaccine or a placebo.

This rearrangement joins TRBV10-2 to TRBJ1-1, with no clear D. This CDR3 has 13 residues. Germline lookup yields CDR1 WSHSY and CDR2 SAAADI. The V end was cut by 3 bases, the J end by 2 bases, with 7 bases between. In nucleotides, the CDR3 is TGCGCCAGCAGTGAAACCGCAAACACTGAAGCTTTCTTT. It translates to CASSETANTEAFF.

This chain links TRBV3-1 (or the pseudogene TRBV3-2) with TRBJ1-3, with D perhaps TRBD1 (6 bases). The length of the CDR3 is 14 residues. V lost 0 bases and J lost 4, with 7 bases in between. In germline, CDR1 is LGHDT, CDR2 YNNKEL (reference sequence). CDR3 DNA: TGTGCCAGCAGCCAAGATGACAGGGGAAACACCATATATTTT. As protein: CASSQDDRGNTIYF.

The rearrangement links TRBV5-1 to TRBJ2-3; 8 bases agree with TRBD2. J lost 11 bases, V lost 2 bases, and 13 bases had no gene match. CDR1 is SGHRS and CDR2 is YFSETQ in the germline V gene. CDR3 length equals 15 residues. The CDR3 coding sequence is TGCGCCAGCAGCTTCCGGACTAGCTCACAAGGTTGGCAGTATTTT. It encodes CASSFRTSSQGWQYF.

This chain uses TRBV3-1 (or the pseudogene TRBV3-2) with TRBJ1-1; a weak D match, TRBD1 (5 bases). The ends were cut back, 4 bases at V and 8 bases at J, with 11 bases in the middle. Germline V gives CDR1 LGHDT, CDR2 YNNKEL (reference sequence). The CDR3 loop spans 12 amino acids. CDR3: CASSPRGWEAFF. CDR3 sequence (DNA): TGTGCCAGCAGCCCAAGGGGCTGGGAAGCTTTCTTT.

The rearrangement links TRBV15 to TRBJ1-4, with D hard to call. The germline V gene encodes CDR1 LNHNV and CDR2 YYDKDF (reference sequence). This CDR3 has 14 amino acids. Trimming removed 5 bases at V and 2 bases at J, with 9 bases between. The CDR3 DNA is TGTGCCACCAGCCCCGGGGTTACTAATGAAAAACTGTTTTTT. Its protein product is CATSPGVTNEKLFF.

The V call is TRBV28, the J call TRBJ2-3; 8 bases agree with TRBD2. The germline V gene has CDR1 MDHEN and CDR2 SYDVKM. This CDR3 spans 17 amino acids. The J segment lost 5 bases and the V segment lost 6 bases, leaving 16 bases of the junction unmatched. For the CDR3, the DNA is TGTGCCAGCAGCAGGGTGACTATAGCGGGACGCGGAGATACGCAGTATTTT. It specifies CASSRVTIAGRGDTQYF.

This clone came up once. This chain links TRBV7-8 with TRBJ2-1; 9 bases match TRBD2. V trimming: 4 bases; J trimming: 8 bases; junction bases outside the gene matches: 12. The CDR3 consists of 16 residues. Germline loops: CDR1 SGHVS, CDR2 FQNEAQ. CDR3 DNA: TGTGCCAGCAGCTCACGTCCTGGCGGGAGGGGCGATGAGCAGTTCTTC. Protein product: CASSSRPGGRGDEQFF.

The chain uses TRBV7-3 and TRBJ2-1; tentative D call: TRBD2 (6 bases). CDR3 length: 15 residues. V lost 4 bases and J lost 8, with 18 bases in between. CDR1 is SGHTA and CDR2 is FQGTGA in the germline V gene. Here the CDR3 DNA reads TGTGCCAGCAGCTCCATCCCGGGAGTCGGCGATGAGCAGTTCTTC. Residues: CASSSIPGVGDEQFF.

V and J are TRBV6-5 and TRBJ1-1; possible D gene TRBD1, 6 bases. This CDR3 region has 13 residues. The V end lost 7 bases, the J end lost 6 bases, and 15 bases lay between the germline ends. Germline loops: CDR1 MNHEY, CDR2 SVGAGI. The CDR3 nucleotides are TGTGCCAGCACCACCGCTGGGACACCTGAAGCTTTCTTT. Translation gives CASTTAGTPEAFF.

In its sample, this clone was seen once. The chain has TRBV3-1 (or the pseudogene TRBV3-2) and TRBJ2-4; TRBD2 matches 10 bases. This CDR3 comprises 16 residues. Per the germline V gene, CDR1 is LGHDT and CDR2 is YNNKEL (reference sequence). The ends lost 4 bases at V and 6 bases at J; junction bases unmatched: 9. The CDR3 sequence: CASSPGGLAGVNIQYF. CDR3 nucleotides: TGTGCCAGCAGCCCTGGGGGGCTAGCGGGGGTAAACATTCAGTACTTC.

J is TRBJ2-2 and V is TRBV11-3; 13 bases agree with TRBD2. Germline CDR1 and CDR2: SGHNT and YENEEA. The ends lost 0 bases at V and 5 bases at J; junction bases unmatched: 9. The CDR3 length is 19 residues. The CDR3 is CASSLDEGLAGFSTGELFF. As DNA, the CDR3 is TGTGCCAGCAGCTTAGATGAGGGACTAGCGGGATTCTCTACCGGGGAGCTGTTTTTT.

V is TRBV6-4 and J is TRBJ2-1; 7 bases agree with TRBD2. V shed 2 bases and J 15 bases; nucleotides not matched to a gene: 13. From germline, CDR1 is MRHNA and CDR2 SNTAGT. The CDR3 runs to 14 residues. The CDR3 sequence: CASSDGGSGPRWFF. CDR3 DNA sequence: TGTGCCAGCAGTGACGGTGGTAGCGGGCCCCGATGGTTCTTC.

The rearrangement joins TRBV7-3 to TRBJ1-2, with 8 bases that match TRBD1. V dropped 5 bases and J dropped 3; count of bases not matched to a gene: 17. The length of the CDR3 is 18 residues. Germline CDR1 and CDR2: SGHTA and FQGTGA. CDR3 residues: CASSTPSGTGVSYYGYTF. CDR3 DNA sequence: TGTGCCAGCAGCACACCGTCCGGGACAGGTGTCTCCTACTATGGCTACACCTTC.

The V call is TRBV9, the J call TRBJ2-3, with D possibly being TRBD1 (6 bases). In germline, CDR1 is SGDLS, CDR2 YYNGEE. The CDR3 length is 12 residues. With 4 bases removed from V and 9 bases from J, the gap between germline ends came to 12 bases. In DNA, the CDR3 is TGTGCCAGCAGCTTACAGGGAGTGACGCAGTATTTT. It encodes CASSLQGVTQYF.

This clone was seen a few times. CDR3 amino acids: CASSQDRGTAYNEQFF. Here the CDR3 DNA reads TGCGCCAGCAGCCAAGATAGGGGGACAGCATACAATGAGCAGTTCTTC. The chain couples TRBV4-3 to TRBJ2-1; 7 bases agree with TRBD1. The CDR3 totals 16 residues. With 0 bases clipped from V and 4 bases from J, the junction kept 6 bases outside the gene matches. The germline CDR1 and CDR2 sequences are LGHNA and YSLEER.

This clone was seen just once. This chain joins TRBV6-5 and TRBJ2-1, with a possible D match to TRBD2 (6 bases). The ends were cut back, 8 bases at V and 2 bases at J, with 13 bases in the middle. This CDR3 contains 14 residues. Germline V gene sequence: CDR1 MNHEY, CDR2 SVGAGI. CDR3 loop: CASYSGRTYNEQFF. CDR3 in DNA: TGTGCCAGCTATTCAGGGAGGACCTACAATGAGCAGTTCTTC.

The chain combines TRBV7-2 with TRBJ2-3; tentatively, D is TRBD1 (7 bases). Germline CDR1 and CDR2: SGHTA and FQGNSA. The V and J ends lost 3 bases and 3 bases respectively, with 10 bases between them. The CDR3 covers 14 residues. CDR3 sequence (DNA): TGTGCCAGCAGCTTCAGGGGGGCAACAGATACGCAGTATTTT. This codes for CASSFRGATDTQYF.

V and J are TRBV7-2 and TRBJ1-2; TRBD1 aligns across 11 bases. The CDR3 loop spans 16 amino acids. Germline values: CDR1 SGHTA, CDR2 FQGNSA. V dropped 3 bases and J dropped 4; count of bases not matched to a gene: 7. CDR3 region: CASSLGQGGFSYGYTF. In DNA, the CDR3 is TGTGCCAGCAGCTTGGGACAGGGGGGATTTAGCTATGGCTACACCTTC. The variable domain in full, completed from reference TRBV7-2 and TRBJ1-2, reads GAGVSQSPSNKVTEKGKDVELRCDPISGHTALYWYRQSLGQGLEFLIYFQGNSAPDKSGLPSDRFSAERTGGSVSTLTIQRTQQEDSAVYLCASSLGQGGFSYGYTFGSGTRLTVV.

This chain joins TRBV2 and TRBJ1-4, with TRBD1 matching over 12 bases. The CDR3 covers 18 residues. Germline V gives CDR1 SNHLY, CDR2 FYNNEI. The V gene end was trimmed by 6 bases and the J gene end by 2 bases; junction bases not matched to a gene: 10. This CDR3 is CASRRDRGLGNTNEKLFF. The CDR3, as DNA: TGTGCCAGCAGACGGGACAGGGGGCTCGGAAATACTAATGAAAAACTGTTTTTT.

The chain uses TRBV28 and TRBJ1-1; a weak D match, TRBD1 (5 bases). The length of the CDR3 is 13 residues. From germline, CDR1 is MDHEN and CDR2 SYDVKM. V was pared by 2 bases and J by 1 base, with 5 bases between. For the CDR3, the DNA is TGTGCCAGCAGTTTACAGGGGAACACTGAAGCTTTCTTT. This translates into CASSLQGNTEAFF. Full variable domain (rest looked up from reference TRBV28 and TRBJ1-1): DVKVTQSSRYLVKRTGEKVFLECVQDMDHENMFWYRQDPGLGLRLIYFSYDVKMKEKGDIPEGYSVSREKKERFSLILESASTNQTSMYLCASSLQGNTEAFFGQGTRLTVV.

The chain links TRBV7-7 to TRBJ2-1; 7 bases align to TRBD1. Germline-derived CDR1 and CDR2 are SSHAT and FNYEAQ (reference sequence). V gave up 0 bases and J gave up 4 bases; unmatched junction bases: 6. The CDR3 loop spans 16 amino acids. CDR3: CASSLASGTVYNEQFF. For the CDR3, the DNA is TGTGCCAGCAGCTTAGCGTCTGGGACAGTGTACAATGAGCAGTTCTTC. Full variable domain (rest looked up from reference TRBV7-7 and TRBJ2-1): GAGVSQSPRYKVTKRGQDVTLRCDPISSHATLYWYQQALGQGPEFLTYFNYEAQPDKSGLPSDRFSAERPEGSISTLTIQRTEQRDSAMYRCASSLASGTVYNEQFFGPGTRLTVL.

The V gene is TRBV23-1, the J gene TRBJ1-1, with 11 positions matching TRBD1. TRBV23-1 is placed among ORFs of uncertain function. CDR3 length: 17 residues. The V segment lost 0 bases and the J segment 0 bases; nucleotides outside the gene matches: 3. The DNA for the CDR3 is TGCGCCAGCAGTCAATCAAGGGACAGGGGGATGAACACTGAAGCTTTCTTT. Its translation: CASSQSRDRGMNTEAFF.

This chain links TRBV15 with TRBJ1-2, with TRBD1 identical over 10 bases. The CDR3 consists of 14 residues. V lost 3 bases and J lost 7; bases outside the gene matches: 5. The germline V gene has CDR1 LNHNV and CDR2 YYDKDF (reference sequence). CDR3 sequence reads: CATSSGTGASGYTF. The CDR3 DNA sequence: TGTGCCACCAGCAGCGGGACAGGGGCCTCTGGCTACACCTTC. Full variable domain (remainder filled in from reference TRBV15 and TRBJ1-2): DAMVIQNPRYQVTQFGKPVTLSCSQTLNHNVMYWYQQKSSQAPKLLFHYYDKDFNNEADTPDNFQSRRPNTSFCFLDIRSPGLGDTAMYLCATSSGTGASGYTFGSGTRLTVV.

The chain employs TRBV5-1 and TRBJ2-3; 12 bases match TRBD2. The CDR3 has 16 amino acids. Per the germline V gene, CDR1 is SGHRS and CDR2 is YFSETQ. With V trimmed by 4 bases and J by 3 bases, 6 bases remained unmatched. The CDR3 loop is CASSTGLAGWTDTQYF. In nucleotides, the CDR3 is TGCGCCAGCAGCACTGGACTAGCGGGATGGACAGATACGCAGTATTTT.

V and J are TRBV6-5 and TRBJ2-1, with D perhaps TRBD1 (5 bases). This CDR3 has 12 residues. CDR1 and CDR2 from the germline V gene are MNHEY and SVGAGI. The V end was cut by 5 bases, the J end by 3 bases, with 5 bases between. The CDR3 here is CASSRGYNEQFF. The CDR3 nucleotides read TGTGCCAGCAGTAGGGGCTACAATGAGCAGTTCTTC.

The rearrangement uses TRBV7-8 and TRBJ2-1; tentatively, D is TRBD2 (5 bases). This CDR3 contains 13 residues. Germline loops: CDR1 SGHVS, CDR2 FQNEAQ. V gave up 6 bases and J gave up 4 bases, with 10 bases separating them. The CDR3 DNA reads as TGTGCCAGCAGATCCAGCGGATACAATGAGCAGTTCTTC. As protein: CASRSSGYNEQFF. The full variable domain, with the rest looked up from reference TRBV7-8 and TRBJ2-1, is GAGVSQSPRYKVAKRGQDVALRCDPISGHVSLFWYQQALGQGPEFLTYFQNEAQLDKSGLPSDRFFAERPEGSVSTLKIQRTQQEDSAVYLCASRSSGYNEQFFGPGTRLTVL.

V usage is TRBV2 and J usage is TRBJ2-1; the D gene is possibly TRBD2 (5 bases). Germline loops: CDR1 SNHLY, CDR2 FYNNEI. V was cut by 7 bases and J by 1 base, with 11 bases left in between. This CDR3 has 14 residues. The CDR3 protein is CASTGGRSYNEQFF. DNA of the CDR3: TGTGCCAGCACTGGAGGCAGGTCCTACAATGAGCAGTTCTTC.

The chain carries TRBV5-1 and TRBJ1-1; TRBD1 is a possible D gene (5 bases). The V end lost 3 bases, the J end lost 10 bases, and 16 bases lay between the germline ends. This CDR3 comprises 13 residues. CDR1 is SGHRS and CDR2 is YFSETQ in the germline V gene. The DNA for the CDR3 is TGCGCCAGCAGCTCCCTAGACAGCCTTGTAGCTTTCTTT. Translation: CASSSLDSLVAFF.

V and J are TRBV7-2 and TRBJ1-2; D may be TRBD1 (6 bases). The CDR3 has 13 residues. V gave up 5 bases and J gave up 5 bases, with 12 bases separating them. The germline V gene encodes CDR1 SGHTA and CDR2 FQGNSA. As DNA, the CDR3 is TGTGCCAGCAGCCTACAGGGATTATATGGCTACACCTTC. Translating gives CASSLQGLYGYTF.

The chain recombines TRBV7-3 with TRBJ2-2; 12 bases are a match to TRBD2. CDR3 length equals 16 residues. The V gene end was trimmed by 5 bases and the J gene end by 5 bases; junction bases not matched to a gene: 6. The germline gives CDR1 SGHTA, CDR2 FQGTGA. As DNA, the CDR3 is TGTGCCAGCAGCACCACTAGCGGGGGGAATACCGGGGAGCTGTTTTTT. Protein product: CASSTTSGGNTGELFF.

This clone occurred once. The J gene is TRBJ1-2, the V gene TRBV7-9; no definite D call. In germline, CDR1 is SEHNR, CDR2 FQNEAQ (reference sequence). V lost 2 bases and J 2 bases, leaving 9 bases between the germline ends. The CDR3 consists of 14 residues. CDR3 bases: TGTGCCAGCAGCTTAATAGGGATAAACTATGGCTACACCTTC. Translated: CASSLIGINYGYTF.

The rearrangement links TRBV13 to TRBJ2-2, with D possibly matching TRBD2 (5 bases). The ends were cut back, 5 bases at V and 0 bases at J, with 22 bases in the middle. From germline, CDR1 is PRHDT and CDR2 FYEKMQ (reference sequence). The CDR3 contains 19 residues. The CDR3 nucleotides are TGTGCCAGCAGCCTTTTCCCCCCGGGATTACTGTCGAACACCGGGGAGCTGTTTTTT. It codes for CASSLFPPGLLSNTGELFF.